The clone carrying this T cell receptor (beta chain) was detected only a few times. Its specificity is not known. This entry is derived from a study of T cell repertoires in cytomegalovirus infection. At the level of the study: It can be stated that public TCR beta signatures indicated CMV infection as well as a matching HLA type. Study results and caveats: Clonotypes of TCR beta that were HLA-C-restricted and CMV-specific dominated the ex vivo response. Carriage of CMV together with the relevant HLA was identifiable through cumulative public TCR beta family frequency.

CDR1 is LNHDA, CDR2 SQIVND, per germline (reference sequence). The V end was cut by 10 bases, the J end by 7 bases, with 11 bases between. CDR3 length: 11 amino acids. TCRdb re-called the reads through MiXCR, storing one row per CDR3 protein. Among 150,000 to 200,000 distinct CDR3 sequences listed, approximately 15% were seen once. The TCR originated in a human donor in good health (CMV status not recorded). Some clones in this sample may be carry-over from other donors' samples. This sequence joins TRBV19 and TRBJ2-1, with D uncertain. Specimen: PBMCs. The CDR3 is CAIQLGNEQFF. As DNA, the CDR3 is TGTGCCATCCAGTTGGGGAATGAGCAGTTCTTC.